These T cell receptor beta chains were read from a single sample in a study of tumor-infiltrating lymphocytes in oesophageal squamous cell carcinoma. Each CDR3 protein is one row after TCRdb ran MiXCR on the PCR reads. In the table there are 7,100 or so distinct CDR3 sequences, about 15% of which are singletons. Sequenced: blood. The receptors stem from a male donor with esophageal squamous cell carcinoma. Each CDR3 is given with its conserved first and last residue. A D gene is named only where the DNA matches it firmly. The listing skips clone size in some rows; elsewhere it reads once, few, many or a size class.

TGTGCCAGCAGTCGGGAGGGAGCAGGCTATGGCTACACCTTC,CASSREGAGYGYTF,14,TRBV2,NA,TRBJ1-2,NA
TGTGCCAGCTCGATAACGGGGGCAGGGGCACCGGCGGACTATGGCTACACCTTC,CASSITGAGAPADYGYTF,18,TRBV6-1,NA,TRBJ1-2,many
TGTGCCAGCAGTCAGACAGGGGATAGGGAAGTTTTCTTT,CASSQTGDREVFF,13,TRBV11-1,TRBD1,TRBJ1-1,NA
TGTGCCAGCAGCCCCACAGTGGAGACCCAGTTCTTC,CASSPTVETQFF,12,TRBV14,NA,TRBJ2-1,NA
TGTGCCAGCAGTTTACAGGGCACTGAAGCTTTCTTT,CASSLQGTEAFF,12,TRBV12-3/TRBV12-4,NA,TRBJ1-1,NA
TGTGCCAGCAGACAGGGGTCTGGAAACACCATATATTTT,CASRQGSGNTIYF,13,TRBV6-1,TRBD1,TRBJ1-3,many
TGTGCCAGCAGCCCCTCTACAGGACACGGGAACAATGAGCAGTTCTTC,CASSPSTGHGNNEQFF,16,TRBV5-4,NA,TRBJ2-1,many
TGTGCCAGCAGCCTCCTACAGGGGGCGCAATATGAGCAGTTCTTC,CASSLLQGAQYEQFF,15,TRBV6-1,TRBD1,TRBJ2-1,many
TGTGCCAGCAGTTTAATCCAGGGTTCACCCCTCCACTTT,CASSLIQGSPLHF,13,TRBV27,NA,TRBJ1-6,NA
TGCGCCAGCAGCCTGGCAGTATCAGGGGGAAGTGAAAAACTGTTTTTT,CASSLAVSGGSEKLFF,16,TRBV5-1,TRBD1,TRBJ1-4,NA
TGTGCCAGCAGCTTAAGCCCTGCAGGGAACACCGGGGAGCTGTACTTC,CASSLSPAGNTGELYF,16,TRBV7-3,NA,TRBJ2-5,NA
TGCGCCAGCAGCTTCCGGTTTCTCCGAGATACGCAGTATTTT,CASSFRFLRDTQYF,14,TRBV5-1,NA,TRBJ2-3,many
TGTGCCAGCAGTTGGACCGGGACAGGGAACACTGAAGCTTTCTTT,CASSWTGTGNTEAFF,15,TRBV12-3/TRBV12-4,TRBD1,TRBJ1-1,many
TGTGCCAGCAGTGACTCGGACAGGGGCGAGCAGTACTTC,CASSDSDRGEQYF,13,TRBV6-4,TRBD1,TRBJ2-7,many
TGTGCCAGCTCACCACCGGGACAGAGCCTACGGAAGCAGTACTTC,CASSPPGQSLRKQYF,15,TRBV18,TRBD1,TRBJ2-7,NA
TGTGCCAGCAGTTCCCAGGAAGAGGGACGGACTCAGCCCCAGCATTTT,CASSSQEEGRTQPQHF,16,TRBV6-1,NA,TRBJ1-5,many
TGTGCCAGTAGTGTAGCAGGGGCCTACGAGCAGTACTTC,CASSVAGAYEQYF,13,TRBV19,NA,TRBJ2-7,few
TGTGCCAGCACCCTTCCGCGAGCCCAGGTAAACAATGAGCAGTACTTC,CASTLPRAQVNNEQYF,16,TRBV6-1,NA,TRBJ2-7,many
TGTGCCAGCAGCCTTCCCGGATCTAGCACAGATACGCAGTATTTT,CASSLPGSSTDTQYF,15,TRBV5-4,NA,TRBJ2-3,many
TGTGCCAGCATTGTCGGCGGGGGAGGCGGGGAGCTGTTTTTT,CASIVGGGGGELFF,14,TRBV6-1,TRBD2,TRBJ2-2,many
TGTGCCAGCAGTGCCGGGTCCCCGGGGGAAAAACTGTTTTTT,CASSAGSPGEKLFF,14,TRBV2,NA,TRBJ1-4,NA
TGTGCCATCAGGGGACAGCTGAACACCGGGGAGCTGTTTTTT,CAIRGQLNTGELFF,14,TRBV10-3,TRBD1,TRBJ2-2,many
TGTGCCAGCAGCTCTAGGGGGGGTCAGGGGGTTGGGGCCAACGTCCTGACTTTC,CASSSRGGQGVGANVLTF,18,TRBV11-2,NA,TRBJ2-6,many
TGTGCCAGCAGCTTAGTGACAGGGGGCTTTGAGCAGTTCTTC,CASSLVTGGFEQFF,14,TRBV11-3,TRBD1,TRBJ2-1,medium-sized
TGTGCCAGCAGGTATAACACCGGGGAGCTGTTTTTT,CASRYNTGELFF,12,TRBV12-3/TRBV12-4,NA,TRBJ2-2,many
TGTGCCAGCAAAGACAGCCTTGAAGCTTTCTTT,CASKDSLEAFF,11,TRBV6-1,NA,TRBJ1-1,many
TGTGCCAGCAGTTCTGAAATAGATACGCAGTATTTT,CASSSEIDTQYF,12,TRBV6-1,NA,TRBJ2-3,medium-sized
TGTGCCAGTAGTATTAATGGCGGTTCCGAGCAGTACTTC,CASSINGGSEQYF,13,TRBV19,NA,TRBJ2-7,many
TGTGCCAGCAGCTTAGGGGTACAGGGCGCTGAAGCTTTCTTT,CASSLGVQGAEAFF,14,TRBV11-2,NA,TRBJ1-1,many
TGTGCCAGCAGCGCCCCTGGCGGGGGCCTAAGCAATCAGCCCCAGCATTTT,CASSAPGGGLSNQPQHF,17,TRBV2,NA,TRBJ1-5,NA
TGTGCCAGCAGCGCACCACTCGACCGAAAAGAGACCCAGTACTTC,CASSAPLDRKETQYF,15,TRBV5-4,NA,TRBJ2-5,many
TGTGCCAGCAGCTCTTTTAGGCGGGGGGTTGAAGAGACCCAGTACTTC,CASSSFRRGVEETQYF,16,TRBV5-6,TRBD2,TRBJ2-5,many
TGTGCCAGCAGTTACTCTGGCAGGGGTTCTGGGGCCAACGTCCTGACTTTC,CASSYSGRGSGANVLTF,17,TRBV6-2/TRBV6-3,NA,TRBJ2-6,medium-sized
TGTGCCAGCAGCTCAGACAGGGGCGGCACTGAAGCTTTCTTC,CASSSDRGGTEAFF,14,TRBV7-6,TRBD1,TRBJ2-3,NA
TGTGCCAGCAGGGAAAGACAGGCCTACGAGCAGTACTTC,CASRERQAYEQYF,13,TRBV6-1,NA,TRBJ2-7,many
TGCAGTGCTCCCGGGACAGGGGCCACCTCGGATGGCTACACCTTC,CSAPGTGATSDGYTF,15,TRBV20-1,TRBD1,TRBJ1-2,few
TGTGCCAGCAGTCGCATCGGCTATGGCTACACCTTC,CASSRIGYGYTF,12,TRBV27,NA,TRBJ1-2,NA
TGTGCCAGTAGGGTAATAGGGACAGGCGGGAACACTGAAGCTTTCTTT,CASRVIGTGGNTEAFF,16,TRBV19,TRBD1,TRBJ1-1,many
TGTGCCATCAGTCTACAGGGGGGCAATCAGCCCCAGCATTTT,CAISLQGGNQPQHF,14,TRBV10-3,TRBD1,TRBJ1-5,few
TGTGCCAGCAGTGAGGGACCTGGATACATTCAGTACTTC,CASSEGPGYIQYF,13,TRBV6-1,NA,TRBJ2-4,medium-sized
TGTGCCAGCGAATCGACTAGTAAAGAGACCCAGTACTTC,CASESTSKETQYF,13,TRBV18,NA,TRBJ2-5,many
TGCGCCAGCAGCTTGGTATTTGGAAACACCATATATTTT,CASSLVFGNTIYF,13,TRBV5-1,NA,TRBJ1-3,NA
TGCGCCAGCAGCTTGGAACAGGGGGGGTTCAGCAATGAGCAGTTCTTC,CASSLEQGGFSNEQFF,16,TRBV5-1,NA,TRBJ2-1,medium-sized
TGTGCCAGCAGATCCTATCCGGGGGAGCACAATGAGCAGTTCTTC,CASRSYPGEHNEQFF,15,TRBV28,NA,TRBJ2-1,many
TGTGCCAGTAGTGGGAAACAGGGAAACTATGGCTACACCTTC,CASSGKQGNYGYTF,14,TRBV19,NA,TRBJ1-2,few
TGTGCCAGCAGGTTCATCGATGAGGCCCTCCACTTT,CASRFIDEALHF,12,TRBV28,NA,TRBJ1-6,many
TGTGCCAGTAGCGGGGGTGTTGCCGGGGGGCTGTTTTTT,CASSGGVAGGLFF,13,TRBV7-3,TRBD2,TRBJ2-2,NA
TGTGCCAGCAGCTTGAATCTCGAGCAGTACTTC,CASSLNLEQYF,11,TRBV5-4,NA,TRBJ2-7,many
TGTGCCAGCAGTCGCGGTTTTAGTAAGGCAAACGAGCAGTACTTC,CASSRGFSKANEQYF,15,TRBV27,NA,TRBJ2-7,many
TGTGCCAGCAGCTTGCCCGAGCCCGGGGAGCTGTTTTTT,CASSLPEPGELFF,13,TRBV5-6,NA,TRBJ2-2,many
TGCGCCAGCAGGATGGGGGGACCCACAGATACGCAGTATTTT,CASRMGGPTDTQYF,14,TRBV10-2,NA,TRBJ2-3,many
TGTGCCAGCAGCTTAGGGGGGGGACAGGGGTACACCCACGAGCAGTACTTC,CASSLGGGQGYTHEQYF,17,TRBV7-8,TRBD1,TRBJ2-7,large
TGCGCCAGCGGTGACGGATTTGAAGCTTTCTTT,CASGDGFEAFF,11,TRBV10-2,NA,TRBJ1-1,many
TGTGCCAGTACCCTGGGACAGGGGGACGGGGAGCTGTTTTTT,CASTLGQGDGELFF,14,TRBV19,TRBD1,TRBJ2-2,NA
TGTGCCAGTAGTGGGGGGGGGACAGGGGGTAGGAATGAGCAGTTCTTC,CASSGGGTGGRNEQFF,16,TRBV19,TRBD1,TRBJ2-1,many
TGTGCCAGCAGTTCTACAGGGGTTCAGCCCCAGCATTTT,CASSSTGVQPQHF,13,TRBV6-1,TRBD1,TRBJ1-5,many
TGTGCCAGCAGAGCCGACAGCTCGACCTATGGCTACACCTTC,CASRADSSTYGYTF,14,TRBV6-4,NA,TRBJ1-2,few
TGTGCCAGCAGCCTTCAGGGTGGCAATCAGCCCCAGCATTTT,CASSLQGGNQPQHF,14,TRBV4-2,NA,TRBJ1-5,NA
TGCAGTGCTAAGGGTTGGGGGGCAGCCGACGAGCAGTACTTC,CSAKGWGAADEQYF,14,TRBV20-1,NA,TRBJ2-7,NA
TGTGCCAGCAGCCAAGCGGTTGGGCGGGGGGAAGAGACCCAGTACTTC,CASSQAVGRGEETQYF,16,TRBV4-2,TRBD2,TRBJ2-5,many